The sequence of this T cell receptor beta chain was determined in a study of regulatory T cells in long-lasting Graves disease. Construction of TCR beta libraries relied on iRepertoire HTBI primers and on Arm-PCR targeting CDR3 regions. TCRdb redid the calling of the multiplex PCR reads with MiXCR, one entry per CDR3 protein. Here the sample spans about 380,000 distinct CDR3 sequences, about 16% being singletons. Time point reported: newly diagnosed GD, antithyroid drugs for less than 3 months. RNA from PBMCs was the source of the TCR library. In this sample, this clonotype turned up many times. The input for sequencing was peripheral blood mononuclear cells (PBMCs), taken at new diagnosis, from a patient treated with antithyroid drugs. The origin of this receptor is a female donor with Graves disease.

This CDR3 reads CASSLVQDNTEAFF. In nucleotides, the CDR3 is TGTGCCAGCAGTTTAGTCCAGGATAACACTGAAGCTTTCTTT. The V call is TRBV12-3 or TRBV12-4, the J call TRBJ1-1, with no clear D. V was shortened by 1 base and J by 2 bases, with 8 bases between the two germline ends. This CDR3 comprises 14 residues.